Each of the 10 T cell receptor beta chains below was sequenced from the same sample in a study of CD8+ T cells in alopecia areata. Extracted RNA was reverse transcribed, and the resulting cDNA served as sequencing template. Assay: immunoSEQ multiplex PCR; the TCRdb copy retains only in-frame clones and omits some. This sample has some 51,000 clones, with about 96% found just once. The material sequenced was CD8+ T cells sorted from blood, taken at week 0. These receptors originate from a human donor with alopecia areata.

The CDR3 DNA is TGTGCCAGCAGTTTATCGACCACCGGGGAGCTGTTTTTT. Translating it yields CASSLSTTGELFF. The chain joins TRBV27 to TRBJ2-2; D not resolved. Per the germline V gene, CDR1 is MNHEY and CDR2 is SMNVEV (reference sequence). The V and J ends lost 0 bases and 4 bases respectively, with 3 bases between them. The CDR3 contains 13 residues.

V gene TRBV5-5 combines with J gene TRBJ1-2, with TRBD1 matching 7 bases. The CDR3 spans 17 residues. V was pared by 7 bases and J by 4 bases, with 19 bases of the junction left unmatched. Germline assignment: CDR1 SGHKS and CDR2 YYEKEE (reference sequence). The CDR3 spells CASGTTGNGLPSYGYTF. The CDR3 DNA reads as TGTGCCAGCGGAACGACAGGGAATGGACTTCCCTCCTATGGCTACACCTTC.

The rearrangement uses TRBV7-9 and TRBJ2-5; either TRBD1 or TRBD2 may supply D (5 bases each). Deletions cut 6 bases from V and 7 bases from J, with 12 bases between. This CDR3 is 12 amino acids long. The V gene's germline CDR1 is SEHNR and CDR2 FQNEAQ (reference sequence). The CDR3 DNA sequence: TGTGCCAGCAGGGGGGACCCGGGGACCCAGTACTTC. Residues: CASRGDPGTQYF.

The chain uses TRBV25-1 and TRBJ2-5; D remains unclear. Trimming left V 1 base short and J 5 bases short, with 17 bases between. The CDR3 has 16 amino acids. Germline CDR1 and CDR2: MGHDK and SYGVNS. CDR3 bases: TGTGCCAGCAGTGAATGGGGTGTGGAAGCCTCGGAGACCCAGTACTTC. Encoded protein: CASSEWGVEASETQYF.

The CDR3: CASSLRGGDNEQFF. The CDR3 DNA follows: TGTGCCAGCAGCTTGAGAGGGGGGGACAATGAGCAGTTCTTC. This chain links TRBV5-4 with TRBJ2-1; D might be TRBD2 (7 bases). CDR1 is SGHNT, CDR2 YYREEE, per germline (reference sequence). Trimming pared 1 base from V and 5 bases from J, leaving 10 bases between. This CDR3 region has 14 residues.

This rearrangement joins TRBV6-6 to TRBJ2-2; D gene ambiguous. CDR1 and CDR2 (germline): MNHNY, SVGAGI (reference sequence). V was clipped by 5 bases and J by 6 bases, with 7 bases between them. There are 12 residues in the CDR3. CDR3 in amino acids: CASSPIPGELFF. As DNA, the CDR3 is TGTGCCAGCAGTCCTATACCCGGGGAGCTGTTTTTT.

This chain links TRBV5-1 with TRBJ2-1; possibly TRBD2 for D (5 bases). V lost 2 bases and J lost 7, with 13 bases in between. The germline V gene encodes CDR1 SGHRS and CDR2 YFSETQ. This CDR3 has 14 amino acids. CDR3 bases: TGCGCCAGCAGCTTAGGGAGAAGGGCGAATGAGCAGTTCTTC. Translation: CASSLGRRANEQFF.

This chain links TRBV11-2 with TRBJ2-1; D remains unclear. The CDR3 runs to 14 residues. In germline, CDR1 is SGHAT, CDR2 FQNNGV. Deletions cut 4 bases from V and 3 bases from J, with 10 bases between. The CDR3 sequence is CASSSQTLYNEQFF. The CDR3 DNA is TGTGCCAGCAGCTCGCAAACACTCTACAATGAGCAGTTCTTC.

The chain employs TRBV4-1 and TRBJ1-5; the D is unclear. This CDR3 is built from 14 residues. V lost 4 bases and J lost 6, with 13 bases in between. The V gene's germline CDR1 is MGHRA and CDR2 YSYEKL. CDR3 in DNA: TGCGCCAGCAGCCTCACGAGGGCTGCTCAGCCCCAGCATTTT. Protein sequence: CASSLTRAAQPQHF.

The CDR3 DNA sequence: TGCAGCGTTAGGACAGGGGAACCTTATGGCTACACCTTC. Translation: CSVRTGEPYGYTF. V usage is TRBV29-1 and J usage is TRBJ1-2; TRBD1 aligns across 9 bases. CDR3 length equals 13 residues. J was trimmed by 5 bases and V by 5 bases; bases with no gene match: 6. Germline loops: CDR1 SQVTM, CDR2 ANQGSEA.